The T cell receptor (beta chain) described here comes from a study of blood T cell repertoires in COVID-19. Study-level background: Material from acute and convalescent COVID-19 was sourced from the United States, Italy and Spain. From T cells, B-cell-depleted T cells, or PBMCs came the material, which was cDNA or gDNA.

In the authors' methods: Reference gene primers were amplified, and this amplification served to estimate nucleated cell counts. Data came from immunoSEQ multiplex PCR; TCRdb stores just in-frame clones and leaves some out. The DNA was the basis for D and trimming; V, J and clone size are from that table. The repertoire holds 150,000 to 200,000 clones, with 79% as singletons. This CDR3 is built from 13 residues. Germline CDR1 and CDR2: MNHEY and SVGAGI. The trim removed 8 bases at V and 3 bases at J, leaving 3 bases unmatched. The sample consisted of peripheral blood. This clonotype was sampled from a man aged 60 to 69 with active or convalescent COVID-19. The chain is built from TRBV6-5 and TRBJ1-1; 10 positions agree with TRBD1. The CDR3 loop is CASGDRGDTEAFF. CDR3 DNA sequence: TGTGCCAGCGGGGACAGGGGAGACACTGAAGCTTTCTTT.